The T cell receptor beta chain described here comes from a study of cytotoxic CD8 clonotypes in ibrutinib-treated CLL. Study observations and caveats: Against age-matched healthy donors, baseline clonality ran higher and tracked circulating CD8+ T-cell counts.

With sequencing, the targeted depth ranged from 1 in 200,000 to 1 in 1 million T cells. Libraries were prepared by immunoSEQ multiplex PCR; TCRdb keeps only in-frame clonotypes and omits some of them. The sample holds 300,000 or so clones; 60% to 80% are singletons and the top ten take roughly 6%. This clone showed up just a few times. Its target is not known. V lost 3 bases, J lost 5 bases, and 9 bases lay in between. CDR3 length: 12 amino acids. Germline CDR1 and CDR2: SGHRS and YFSETQ. The sequence derives from a human donor with chronic lymphocytic leukemia. This chain uses TRBV5-1 with TRBJ2-7; perhaps TRBD1 as D (5 bases). The sequencing here drew on PBMCs, taken after 36 months of ibrutinib treatment. The CDR3 is CASSWGRDEQYF. CDR3 DNA: TGCGCCAGCAGCTGGGGCCGAGACGAGCAGTACTTC.